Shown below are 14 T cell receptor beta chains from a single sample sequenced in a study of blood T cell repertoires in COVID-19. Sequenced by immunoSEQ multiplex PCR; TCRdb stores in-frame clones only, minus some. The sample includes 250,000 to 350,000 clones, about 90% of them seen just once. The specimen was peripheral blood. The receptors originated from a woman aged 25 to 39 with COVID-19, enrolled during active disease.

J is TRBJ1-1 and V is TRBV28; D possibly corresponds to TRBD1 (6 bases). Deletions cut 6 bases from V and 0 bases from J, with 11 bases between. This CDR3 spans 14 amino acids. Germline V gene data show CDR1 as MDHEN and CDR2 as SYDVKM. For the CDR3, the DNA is TGTGCCAGCAGCGGGGGGGCCCTGAACACTGAAGCTTTCTTT. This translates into CASSGGALNTEAFF.

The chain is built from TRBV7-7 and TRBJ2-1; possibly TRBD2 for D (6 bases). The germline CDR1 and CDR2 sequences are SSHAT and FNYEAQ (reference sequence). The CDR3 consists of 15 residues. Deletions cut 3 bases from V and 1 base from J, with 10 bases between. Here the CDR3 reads CASSLGLDSYNEQFF. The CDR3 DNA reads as TGTGCCAGCAGCTTGGGACTTGATTCCTACAATGAGCAGTTCTTC.

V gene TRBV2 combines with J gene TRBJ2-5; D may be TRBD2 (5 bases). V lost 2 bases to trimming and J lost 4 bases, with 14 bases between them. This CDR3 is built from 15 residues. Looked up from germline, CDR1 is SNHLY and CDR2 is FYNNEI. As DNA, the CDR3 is TGTGCCAGCAGTGAACTCGGGCTAGCCCGAGAGACCCAGTACTTC. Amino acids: CASSELGLARETQYF.

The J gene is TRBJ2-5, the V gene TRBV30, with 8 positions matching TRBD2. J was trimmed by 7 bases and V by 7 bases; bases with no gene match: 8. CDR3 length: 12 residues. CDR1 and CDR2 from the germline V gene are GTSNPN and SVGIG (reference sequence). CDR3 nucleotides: TGTGCCTCGGGAGGGGCCCTGTGGACCCAGTACTTC. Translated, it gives CASGGALWTQYF. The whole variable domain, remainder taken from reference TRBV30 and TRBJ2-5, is SQTIHQWPATLVQPVGSPLSLECTVEGTSNPNLYWYRQAAGRGLQLLFYSVGIGQISSEVPQNLSASRPQDRQFILSSKKLLLSDSGFYLCASGGALWTQYFGPGTRLLVL.

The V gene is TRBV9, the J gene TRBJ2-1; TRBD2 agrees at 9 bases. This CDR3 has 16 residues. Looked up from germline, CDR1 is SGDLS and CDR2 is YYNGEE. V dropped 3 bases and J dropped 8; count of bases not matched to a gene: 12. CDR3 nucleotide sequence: TGTGCCAGCAGCGGTAGCGGGAGAAATGCGGGAGATGAGCAGTTCTTC. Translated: CASSGSGRNAGDEQFF.

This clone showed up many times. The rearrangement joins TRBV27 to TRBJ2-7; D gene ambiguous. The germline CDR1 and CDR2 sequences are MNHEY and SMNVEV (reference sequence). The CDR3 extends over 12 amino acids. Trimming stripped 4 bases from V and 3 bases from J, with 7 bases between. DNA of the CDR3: TGTGCCAGCAGTTCCACTTACTACGAGCAGTACTTC. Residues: CASSSTYYEQYF.

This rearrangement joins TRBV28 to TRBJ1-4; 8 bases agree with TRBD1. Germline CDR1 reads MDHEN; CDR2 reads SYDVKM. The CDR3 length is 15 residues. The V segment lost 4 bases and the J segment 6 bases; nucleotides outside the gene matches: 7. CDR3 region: CASSSQGARYEKLFF. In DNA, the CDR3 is TGTGCCAGCAGTTCCCAGGGGGCGCGATATGAAAAACTGTTTTTT.

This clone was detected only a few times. CDR3 in amino acids: CASSQGRGPNTEAFF. Written as DNA, the CDR3 is TGTGCCAGCAGCCAGGGGCGGGGTCCGAACACTGAAGCTTTCTTT. The chain joins TRBV14 to TRBJ1-1, with D perhaps TRBD1 (5 bases). With 3 bases removed from V and 1 base from J, the gap between germline ends came to 12 bases. Per the germline V gene, CDR1 is SGHDN and CDR2 is FVKESK. The CDR3 is made up of 15 amino acids.

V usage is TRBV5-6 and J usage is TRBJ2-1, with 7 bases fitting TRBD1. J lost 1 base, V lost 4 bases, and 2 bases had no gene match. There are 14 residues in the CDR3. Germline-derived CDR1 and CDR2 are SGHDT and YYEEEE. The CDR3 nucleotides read TGTGCCAGCAGCCAGGGACAGTCCTACAATGAGCAGTTCTTC. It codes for CASSQGQSYNEQFF.

The CDR3 region is CASSLSRLAGYNEQFF. In DNA form, the CDR3 reads TGTGCCAGCAGCTTGAGTCGACTAGCGGGTTACAATGAGCAGTTCTTC. V and J are TRBV5-4 and TRBJ2-1; 10 positions agree with TRBD2. Germline V gene sequence: CDR1 SGHNT, CDR2 YYREEE (reference sequence). V lost 1 base, J lost 4 bases, and 5 bases stayed unmatched. This CDR3 has 16 residues.

As DNA, the CDR3 is TGTGCCAGCAGTTATTGGCAGAATGAAAAACTGTTTTTT. Encoded protein: CASSYWQNEKLFF. J is TRBJ1-4 and V is TRBV6-5; D remains ambiguous. V was shortened by 3 bases and J by 5 bases, with 7 bases between the two germline ends. Germline V gene data show CDR1 as MNHEY and CDR2 as SVGAGI. CDR3 length equals 13 residues.

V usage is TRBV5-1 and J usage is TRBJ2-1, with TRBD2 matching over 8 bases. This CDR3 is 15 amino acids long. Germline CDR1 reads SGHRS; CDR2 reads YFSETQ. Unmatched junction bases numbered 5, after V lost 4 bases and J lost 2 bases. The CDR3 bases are TGCGCCAGCAGCGAAGAGCGGGGGACCTACAATGAGCAGTTCTTC. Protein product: CASSEERGTYNEQFF.

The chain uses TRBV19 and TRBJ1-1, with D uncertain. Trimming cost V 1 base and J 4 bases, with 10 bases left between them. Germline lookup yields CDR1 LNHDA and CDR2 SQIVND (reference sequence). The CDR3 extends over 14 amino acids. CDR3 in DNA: TGTGCCAGTAGTATAGGGCCCTCGGGCACTGAAGCTTTCTTT. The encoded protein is CASSIGPSGTEAFF.

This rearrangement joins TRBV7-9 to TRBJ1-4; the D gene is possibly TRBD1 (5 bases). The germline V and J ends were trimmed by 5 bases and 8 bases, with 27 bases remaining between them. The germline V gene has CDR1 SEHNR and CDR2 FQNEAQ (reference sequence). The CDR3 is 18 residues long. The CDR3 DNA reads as TGTGCCAGCAGCCCCACGGCTCAATTGGGGGGTTTAGAAGAAAAACTGTTTTTT. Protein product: CASSPTAQLGGLEEKLFF.